This TCR beta chain was recovered during a study of blood T cells in healthy people across ages. Overall study context: Roughly one uniquely barcoded beta molecule per two T cells was captured.

Using a J-beta primer mix together with a sample-barcoded 5' primer, a second PCR was run for about 7 to 12 cycles. Every molecule of cDNA carried a tag from a template-switch adaptor with 12 random nucleotides. One entry per CDR3 protein results from TCRdb running MiXCR on the 5' RACE reads. The sample yields more than 1,000,000 distinct CDR3 sequences, under 30% seen once. Regarding the study as a whole: Samples with more naive T cells showed higher observed beta diversity.

This CDR3 spans 13 amino acids. V gave up 1 base and J gave up 2 bases, with 6 bases separating them. Germline V gene sequence: CDR1 LGHDT, CDR2 YNNKEL (reference sequence). There are many counts of this clonotype. The antigen is unknown. This sample was shared with a second study, whose subject was T cells of mothers and their children.

J is TRBJ2-7 and V is TRBV3-1; TRBD2 might be the D (6 bases). This sequence was found in a girl aged 2 to 9 in good health. Sequenced: blood. The CDR3 bases are TGTGCCAGCAGCCAAGCGGGGGCCTACGAGCAGTACTTC. It specifies CASSQAGAYEQYF.